The subject of this entry is one T cell receptor beta chain. The antigen is unknown. These data are taken from a study of T cells in Graves' hyperthyroidism and ophthalmopathy. Whole-study findings and limits: Model predictions of ophthalmopathy came a median approximately 6 months before onset.

Researchers defined stable Graves' hyperthyroidism as no ophthalmopathy progression within 18 months. Those with hyperthyroidism were 18 to 65 years old, newly diagnosed, and ill for under 2 months. Germline V gene sequence: CDR1 MNHNS, CDR2 SASEGT. The CDR3 consists of 16 residues. V dropped 6 bases and J dropped 5 bases, with 17 bases sitting between them. Using RNA transcripts as the source, TCR beta CDR3 regions were amplified. Primed by the HTBI set, a first-round RT-PCR was run on the TCR CDR3. A single record per CDR3 protein comes from TCRdb applying MiXCR to the multiplex PCR reads. Of 340,000 or so distinct CDR3 sequences listed, 15% to 20% are singletons.

The rearrangement links TRBV6-1 to TRBJ1-6; tentative D call: TRBD1 (5 bases). The sequenced material came from blood. The receptor comes from a woman aged 45 to 65 with Graves' hyperthyroidism. This chain's CDR3 is CASRSIGGGDNSPLHF. In nucleotides, the CDR3 is TGTGCCAGCAGATCGATCGGGGGGGGGGATAATTCACCCCTCCACTTT.